The table lists the clone carrying this T cell receptor beta chain with a count of one. Its antigen is as yet unknown. The data are from a study of graft-versus-host responses after intestinal transplantation. For the study at large: Recipients underwent multivisceral, liver-intestinal, or isolated intestinal transplants. The whole recipient group had anti-thymocyte globulin induction followed by tacrolimus and steroids for roughly three years. Points from the study as a whole: The marrow of recipients harbored GvH clones, and ileum or blood showed some of them first. Early after transplant, HvG clones declined as circulating GvH clones peaked.

TCRdb's table, derived via immunoSEQ multiplex PCR, lists solely in-frame clones and lacks some. Here the sample spans fewer than 90,000 clones, 94% being singletons. This CDR3 is built from 22 residues. This receptor was obtained from a human donor who was the organ donor for an intestinal transplant. The sample consisted of unstimulated CD4+ T cells sorted from spleen or lymph node cells, taken before transplant. The rearrangement uses TRBV21-1 and TRBJ2-3; the DNA was not compared with TRBD2, the D call given in the table. TRBV21-1 is a documented pseudogene. The CDR3 spells CASSKEAKRALAGGRGTDTQYF. CDR3 sequence (DNA): TGTGCCAGCAGCAAGGAGGCAAAAAGGGCGCTAGCGGGGGGCCGGGGCACAGATACGCAGTATTTT.